This T cell receptor beta chain appears in the sequencing data of a study of T cells in Graves' hyperthyroidism and ophthalmopathy. V lost 5 bases, J lost 2 bases, and 10 bases stayed unmatched. CDR3 length equals 16 residues. Per germline, CDR1 SGHTA and CDR2 FQGNSA. Amplified regions were TCR beta CDR3 sequences from RNA transcripts. RT-PCR in the first round (using the HTBI primer set) targeted the TCR CDR3. TCRdb reprocessed the multiplex PCR reads with MiXCR, giving one entry per CDR3 protein. The sample has fewer than 750,000 distinct CDR3 sequences, roughly 15% seen once; the top ten hold about 4.5%.

The rearrangement uses TRBV7-2 and TRBJ2-5, with 8 bases lining up with TRBD2. The source of this sequence is a woman between 40 and 55 years old with Graves' ophthalmopathy. Sequencing was done on a sample of blood. The CDR3 sequence is CASSPRGSGKQETQYF. The DNA for the CDR3 is TGTGCCAGCAGCCCCCGGGGTAGCGGGAAGCAAGAGACCCAGTACTTC.